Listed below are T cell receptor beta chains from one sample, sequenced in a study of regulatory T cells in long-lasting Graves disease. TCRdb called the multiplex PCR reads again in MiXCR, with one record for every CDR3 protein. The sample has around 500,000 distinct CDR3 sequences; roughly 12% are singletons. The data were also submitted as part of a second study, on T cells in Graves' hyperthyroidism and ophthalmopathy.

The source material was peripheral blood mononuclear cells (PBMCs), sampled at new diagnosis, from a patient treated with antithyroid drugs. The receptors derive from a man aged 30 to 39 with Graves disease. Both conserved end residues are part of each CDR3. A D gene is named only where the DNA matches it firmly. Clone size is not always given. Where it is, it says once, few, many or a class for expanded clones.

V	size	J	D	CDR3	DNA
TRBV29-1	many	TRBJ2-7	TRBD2	CSVVMLAGIDEQYF	TGCAGCGTTGTAATGCTAGCGGGAATCGACGAGCAGTACTTC
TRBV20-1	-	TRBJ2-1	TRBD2	CSAVRNSGNNEQFF	TGCAGTGCCGTCCGGAATAGCGGGAACAATGAGCAGTTCTTC
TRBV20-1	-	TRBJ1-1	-	CSARGGAFTEAFF	TGCAGTGCTAGAGGTGGGGCTTTCACTGAAGCTTTCTTT
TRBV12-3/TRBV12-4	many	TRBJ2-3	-	CASSLAGSGSTDTQYF	TGTGCCAGCAGCTTGGCTGGGAGCGGGAGCACAGATACGCAGTATTTT
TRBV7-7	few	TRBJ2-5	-	CASSAVGGVDETQYF	TGTGCCAGCAGCGCGGTGGGGGGTGTGGATGAGACCCAGTACTTC
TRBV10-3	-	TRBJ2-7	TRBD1	CAISVETGLDEQYF	TGTGCCATCAGTGTGGAGACAGGGTTGGACGAGCAGTACTTC
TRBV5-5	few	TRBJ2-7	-	CASSLVGRDSYEQYF	TGTGCCAGCAGCTTGGTGGGGCGGGATTCCTACGAGCAGTACTTC
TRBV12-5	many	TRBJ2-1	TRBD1	CASGSWTGGGNEQFF	TGTGCTAGTGGTTCCTGGACAGGGGGAGGCAATGAGCAGTTCTTC
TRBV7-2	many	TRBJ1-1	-	CASSSALNTEAFF	TGTGCCAGCAGCTCCGCACTAAACACTGAAGCTTTCTTT
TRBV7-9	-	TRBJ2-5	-	CASRYVSGEETQYF	TGTGCCAGCAGGTACGTCAGCGGAGAAGAGACCCAGTACTTC
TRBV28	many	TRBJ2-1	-	CASRSSGGSYNEQFF	TGTGCCAGCAGATCCAGCGGTGGCTCCTACAATGAGCAGTTCTTC
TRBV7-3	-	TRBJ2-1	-	CASSSVGGPNNEQFF	TGTGCCAGCAGCTCCGTTGGGGGACCGAACAATGAGCAGTTCTTC
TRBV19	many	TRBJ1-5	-	CASSIGPNQPQHF	TGTGCCAGTAGTATAGGGCCTAATCAGCCCCAGCATTTT
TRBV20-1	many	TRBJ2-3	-	CSGRRQEDTQYF	TGCAGTGGACGGCGACAAGAGGATACGCAGTATTTT
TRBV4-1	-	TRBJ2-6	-	CASSQVVRSGANVLTF	TGCGCCAGCAGCCAAGTGGTGAGGTCTGGGGCCAACGTCCTGACTTTC
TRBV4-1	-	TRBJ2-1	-	CASSYSDGTRGSLFF	TGCGCCAGCAGCTATTCAGACGGGACTCGGGGGAGCCTGTTCTTC
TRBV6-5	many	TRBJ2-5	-	CASSWGQETQYF	TGTGCCAGCAGTTGGGGGCAAGAGACCCAGTACTTC
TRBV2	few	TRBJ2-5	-	CASSWDGFETQYF	TGTGCCAGCAGTTGGGACGGGTTTGAGACCCAGTACTTC
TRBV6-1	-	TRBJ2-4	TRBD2	CASGSGRVAKNIQYF	TGTGCCAGCGGGAGCGGGAGGGTAGCCAAAAACATTCAGTACTTC
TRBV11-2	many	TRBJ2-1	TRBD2	CASSYRLAVSSYNEQFF	TGTGCCAGCAGCTACAGACTAGCGGTTAGCTCCTACAATGAGCAGTTCTTC
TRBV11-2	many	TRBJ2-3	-	CASGPLGGGDTQYF	TGTGCCAGCGGTCCCCTAGGAGGTGGGGATACGCAGTATTTT
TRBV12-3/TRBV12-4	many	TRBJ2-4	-	CASSFQGLAKNIQYF	TGTGCCAGCAGTTTCCAGGGGTTAGCCAAAAACATTCAGTACTTC